The 21 T cell receptor beta chains below all came from one sample that was sequenced in a study of regulatory T cells in long-lasting Graves disease. With iRepertoire HTBI primers and Arm-PCR of CDR3 regions, TCR beta libraries were built. TCRdb ran MiXCR on the multiplex PCR reads and lists one entry per CDR3 protein. The sample contains hundreds of thousands of distinct CDR3 sequences, approximately 12% of which appear only once. Stated time point: newly diagnosed GD, antithyroid drugs for less than 3 months. The authors made the TCR library using RNA they extracted from PBMCs. The data were also submitted as part of a second study, on T cells in Graves' hyperthyroidism and ophthalmopathy.

Specimen: peripheral blood mononuclear cells (PBMCs), collected at new diagnosis, from a patient treated with antithyroid drugs. The receptors shown here come from a man aged 30 to 45 with Graves disease.

The J gene is TRBJ2-7, the V gene TRBV7-2; TRBD2 aligns across 8 bases. The CDR3 totals 14 residues. In germline, CDR1 is SGHTA, CDR2 FQGNSA. V trimming: 6 bases; J trimming: 3 bases; junction bases outside the gene matches: 7. The CDR3, as DNA: TGTGCCAGCAGGTCGGGCAGCGGGAGCTACGAGCAGTACTTC. Translating it yields CASRSGSGSYEQYF.

The CDR3 sequence is CASSGQSAGYTF. CDR3 coding DNA: TGTGCCAGTTCCGGACAGTCAGCCGGCTACACCTTC. This rearrangement joins TRBV19 to TRBJ1-2, with D perhaps TRBD1 (6 bases). The V end was cut by 8 bases, the J end by 8 bases, with 15 bases between. Germline lookup yields CDR1 LNHDA and CDR2 SQIVND (reference sequence). The CDR3 spans 12 residues.

On this clonotype: A far larger clone is one nucleotide away, so this likely arose from a read error. This chain joins TRBV7-2 and TRBJ2-5, with 8 positions matching TRBD1. The CDR3 covers 14 residues. Per germline, CDR1 SGHTA and CDR2 FQGNSA. Unmatched junction bases numbered 9, after V lost 7 bases and J lost 5 bases. CDR3 nucleotides: TGTGCCAGCAACCCCAGGACAGGGTTTGAGACCCAGTACTTC. It encodes CASNPRTGFETQYF.

The chain joins TRBV25-1 to TRBJ2-7; tentative D call: TRBD1 (6 bases). The ends were cut back, 6 bases at V and 6 bases at J, with 27 bases in the middle. This CDR3 comprises 17 residues. Germline V gives CDR1 MGHDK, CDR2 SYGVNS. CDR3 sequence (DNA): TGTGCCAGCAGCCCAAACGCCTCCTCCCCCCAGGGGTGCGAGCAGTACTTC. Protein: CASSPNASSPQGCEQYF.

Points on this clonotype: It may be a read error: a sequence one base away is much more abundant. The chain recombines TRBV10-2 with TRBJ2-5, with D possibly matching TRBD1 (8 bases). This CDR3 has 15 residues. From germline, CDR1 is WSHSY and CDR2 SAAADI. In nucleotides, the CDR3 is TGCGCCAGCAGTGAGTCGGAACAGGGGGGGGAGACCCAGTGCTTC. It translates to CASSESEQGGETQCF.

This clonotype was picked up many times. The chain links TRBV28 to TRBJ2-3; D is undetermined. Germline V gene lookup returns CDR1 MDHEN and CDR2 SYDVKM. Trimming left V 1 base short and J 5 bases short, with 10 bases between. The CDR3 is 14 amino acids. CDR3 sequence reads: CASSLFGEEDTQYF. CDR3 DNA sequence: TGTGCCAGCAGTTTATTTGGGGAAGAAGATACGCAGTATTTT. Together with reference TRBV28 and TRBJ2-3, the CDR3 gives the full variable domain: DVKVTQSSRYLVKRTGEKVFLECVQDMDHENMFWYRQDPGLGLRLIYFSYDVKMKEKGDIPEGYSVSREKKERFSLILESASTNQTSMYLCASSLFGEEDTQYFGPGTRLTVL.

This clonotype was seen a handful of times. A much larger clone lies a single base off, so this may be a read error. The chain joins TRBV27 to TRBJ1-2; D not resolved. The germline gives CDR1 MNHEY, CDR2 SMNVEV (reference sequence). The CDR3 spans 14 residues. Trimming left V 5 bases short and J 4 bases short, with 14 bases between. CDR3 in DNA: TGTGCCAGCAGTCCACACGACAAAAGCTATGGCTACACCTTC. Its protein product is CASSPHDKSYGYTF.

This clonotype was counted at least ten times. The J gene is TRBJ2-2, the V gene TRBV20-1; D possibly corresponds to TRBD1 (5 bases). Per the germline V gene, CDR1 is DFQATT and CDR2 is SNEGSKA (reference sequence). CDR3 length: 13 residues. Trimming removed 5 bases at V and 2 bases at J, with 9 bases between. The CDR3 coding sequence is TGCAGTGCTCAGGACATTAACACCGGGGAGCTGTTTTTT. Amino acid sequence: CSAQDINTGELFF.

This clonotype was recorded at least ten times. V gene TRBV29-1 combines with J gene TRBJ2-1, with D unclear. The germline V gene encodes CDR1 SQVTM and CDR2 ANQGSEA. There are 11 residues in the CDR3. With 6 bases removed from V and 8 bases from J, the gap between germline ends came to 11 bases. CDR3 nucleotides: TGCAGCGTCCCCAATAGTCATGAGCAGTTCTTC. It translates to CSVPNSHEQFF.

This clonotype was seen more than once but under ten times. CDR3 sequence: CASSLGLNSYNEQFF. DNA for the CDR3: TGTGCCAGCAGTTTGGGACTAAACTCCTACAATGAGCAGTTCTTC. The chain has TRBV27 and TRBJ2-1; 7 bases line up with TRBD2. Trimming removed 3 bases from V and 0 bases from J; junction bases left unmatched: 2. The CDR3 covers 15 residues. CDR1 is MNHEY and CDR2 is SMNVEV in the germline V gene (reference sequence).

This clonotype was picked up many times. The rearrangement uses TRBV5-6 and TRBJ1-1; D perhaps matches TRBD1 (6 bases). Germline V gene sequence: CDR1 SGHDT, CDR2 YYEEEE. V was cut by 0 bases and J by 0 bases, with 12 bases left in between. The CDR3 has 16 residues. This chain's CDR3 is CASSLAGARMNTEAFF. The CDR3 nucleotides are TGTGCCAGCAGCTTGGCGGGGGCCAGGATGAACACTGAAGCTTTCTTT.

This clonotype has a count of ten or more. The chain employs TRBV5-1 and TRBJ1-5, with 11 bases matching TRBD1. Germline CDR1 reads SGHRS; CDR2 reads YFSETQ. There are 15 residues in the CDR3. The junction had 2 bases not matched to a gene; V was cut back by 0 bases and J by 6 bases. The CDR3 protein is CASSLEGQGAQPQHF. The CDR3 DNA reads TGCGCCAGCAGCTTGGAAGGACAGGGGGCTCAGCCCCAGCATTTT.

There are a few counts of this clonotype. The chain is built from TRBV2 and TRBJ1-1; possible D gene TRBD1, 6 bases. The germline V gene encodes CDR1 SNHLY and CDR2 FYNNEI. Trimming left V 1 base short and J 1 base short, with 13 bases between. The CDR3 loop spans 16 amino acids. In DNA form, the CDR3 reads TGTGCCAGCAGTGAAGTACGGGGGCGAGAGAACACTGAAGCTTTCTTT. It encodes CASSEVRGRENTEAFF.

This clonotype has a count of ten or more. DNA of the CDR3: TGCAGCGTTGAAGATAATTCGAACACTGAAGCTTTCTTT. This codes for CSVEDNSNTEAFF. The chain recombines TRBV29-1 with TRBJ1-1; no firm D call. The CDR3 contains 13 residues. Germline-derived CDR1 and CDR2 are SQVTM and ANQGSEA. Trimming shortened V by 0 bases and J by 1 base, and 6 bases separated the two germline ends.

The J gene is TRBJ2-7, the V gene TRBV5-5, with a tentative D call TRBD2 (5 bases). V lost 1 base and J 7 bases, leaving 15 bases between the germline ends. There are 14 residues in the CDR3. Germline V gene lookup returns CDR1 SGHKS and CDR2 YYEKEE (reference sequence). The CDR3 spells CASSLTSGPWEQYF. The CDR3 bases are TGTGCCAGCAGCTTGACGAGCGGTCCATGGGAGCAGTACTTC.

This clonotype has ten or more counts. The V and J genes are TRBV7-2 and TRBJ2-1; tentative D call: TRBD2 (6 bases). Germline V gives CDR1 SGHTA, CDR2 FQGNSA. The V and J ends lost 3 bases and 6 bases respectively, with 9 bases between them. The CDR3 covers 13 residues. The CDR3 here is CASSFMGGNEQFF. The CDR3 DNA is TGTGCCAGCAGCTTCATGGGGGGCAATGAGCAGTTCTTC.

The chain employs TRBV5-5 and TRBJ1-4, with a possible D match to TRBD1 (6 bases). CDR1 SGHKS and CDR2 YYEKEE come from the germline V gene (reference sequence). The CDR3 runs 14 residues. Trimming shortened V by 7 bases and J by 5 bases, and 15 bases separated the two germline ends. As DNA, the CDR3 is TGTGCCAGCCGACCCTCAGGGGCGAATGAAAAACTGTTTTTT. Translating it yields CASRPSGANEKLFF.

This sequence joins TRBV14 and TRBJ2-3; 7 nucleotides match TRBD2. V lost 2 bases and J lost 6; bases outside the gene matches: 14. The germline gives CDR1 SGHDN, CDR2 FVKESK. The CDR3 contains 17 residues. For the CDR3, the DNA is TGTGCCAGCAGCCAAAAAGCCCAATGGCGGGAGTTCGATACGCAGTATTTT. It encodes CASSQKAQWREFDTQYF. Full variable domain (remainder filled in from reference TRBV14 and TRBJ2-3): EAGVTQFPSHSVIEKGQTVTLRCDPISGHDNLYWYRRVMGKEIKFLLHFVKESKQDESGMPNNRFLAERTGGTYSTLKVQPAELEDSGVYFCASSQKAQWREFDTQYFGPGTRLTVL.

This clonotype turned up a few times. This rearrangement joins TRBV29-1 to TRBJ1-1, with a possible D match to TRBD1 (6 bases). The CDR3 spans 13 residues. CDR1 SQVTM and CDR2 ANQGSEA come from the germline V gene. Trimming left V 5 bases short and J 1 base short, with 11 bases between. The CDR3, as DNA: TGCAGCGTTACAGGGCTTGAGAACACTGAAGCTTTCTTT. Its translation: CSVTGLENTEAFF.

This clonotype occurred many times. The chain combines TRBV12-3 or TRBV12-4 with TRBJ2-7, with 8 bases lining up with TRBD1. The CDR3 consists of 11 residues. With V trimmed by 6 bases and J by 12 bases, 7 bases remained unmatched. This CDR3 is CASSPDRVPYF. CDR3 in DNA: TGTGCCAGCAGCCCGGACAGGGTGCCGTACTTC.

The rearrangement links TRBV2 to TRBJ1-1; no definite D call. The CDR3 has 11 amino acids. V was trimmed by 7 bases and J by 7 bases, leaving 10 bases between them. CDR1 and CDR2 from the germline V gene are SNHLY and FYNNEI. The CDR3 nucleotides are TGTGCCAGCACCTTAGACGGTGAAGCTTTCTTT. It is translated as CASTLDGEAFF.